This TCR beta chain was obtained from a study of blood T cell repertoires in COVID-19 (TCRdb year 2020). In the study overall: Samples from collaborators originated in the United States, Italy and Spain and spanned both the acute and convalescent phases of COVID-19. The material from the prospective study consisted of cDNA or gDNA derived from T cells, B-cell-depleted T cells, or PBMCs. The dataset comprised deeply sampled blood TCRbeta repertoires from subjects exposed to, actively infected with, or recovered from COVID-19. The repertoires were released in a freely available public database meant as a resource for research on the immune response to SARS-CoV-2. Samples were obtained from the ongoing ImmuneRACE study (first 160 participants) and from about 1,300 subjects provided by 6 global collaborators. The sample metadata nearly always contained a de-identified subject ID, COVID-19 status, age in years and sex. Where HLA class I and class II types were available, the types were taken from metadata supplied by the sample provider, not from assay-based typing.

Comments on this clone: Its antigen is still unknown. No quality values exist for individual bases; no much larger clone is one base distant.

Reading the germline V gene gives CDR1 MDHEN and CDR2 SYDVKM. Its CDR3 holds 13 amino acids, cysteine through phenylalanine. Only the CDR3 DNA stays, 39 bases, in frame from base 1. V ends up 9 bases short and J 5 bases short, with an unmatched junction base count of 7. What the work shows at the level of the full study, not this receptor alone: The quantity of clinical and demographic metadata differed by source and by participant and was supplied without curation.

At one collaborating source in Seattle, patients were enrolled during active infection and were followed longitudinally through the course of disease. The collaborating institutions used their own protocols to collect whole blood in K2EDTA tubes. Collaborator samples were shipped for TCRbeta analysis as frozen whole blood, isolated PBMCs, or DNA extracted from either sample type. TCRbeta CDR3 regions were amplified from genomic DNA using the immunoSEQ Assay, a bias-controlled multiplex PCR. The published analysis was carried out like this. Nucleated cell counts per sample were estimated from amplification of reference gene primers within the assay. To quantify the absolute abundance of each unique TCRbeta CDR3 rearrangement, sequence reads were collapsed and filtered. Productive Simpson clonality was computed per sample as the square root of Simpson's diversity index over productive rearrangements. In its TCRdb copy, this immuneACCESS table keeps in-frame sequences only and misses some clones. Where compared with another copy, unresolved V genes explain less than half of these, and the others have no known cause. The V and J calls and the clone size are those of that table, but D and trimming were determined from the DNA. This sample holds over 90,000 clones; approximately 92% were observed only once. Approximately 1.9% of the sample is in the top ten clones.

The sample comprised peripheral blood. The rearrangement combines TRBV28 with TRBJ1-5; 7 nucleotides in the junction match TRBD1. This clonotype was obtained from a woman aged 45-59 years with COVID-19, enrolled during active disease. CDR3 protein: CASSQGPDQPQHF. The nucleotides read TGTGCCAGTTCACAGGGGCCCGATCAGCCCCAGCATTTT. The CDR3, completed at both ends by the reference TRBV28 and TRBJ1-5 genes, gives the full variable domain DVKVTQSSRYLVKRTGEKVFLECVQDMDHENMFWYRQDPGLGLRLIYFSYDVKMKEKGDIPEGYSVSREKKERFSLILESASTNQTSMYLCASSQGPDQPQHFGDGTRLSIL.